This T cell receptor beta chain was identified in a study of blood T cell repertoires in COVID-19. As for the study in general: The cDNA or gDNA used as material had been derived from T cells, B-cell-depleted T cells, or PBMCs.

Authors' analysis steps: Amplification of reference gene primers was used by the study to estimate nucleated cell counts. Using immunoSEQ multiplex PCR, the repertoire was profiled, and TCRdb retains in-frame clones only, with some absent. V and J calls plus clone size are reproduced from that table; the DNA served to infer D and trimming. The data show approximately 230,000 clones, with approximately 89% seen just once and 5% to 6.5% held by the top ten. Seattle enrolled patients during active infection and tracked them longitudinally. The sequence was obtained from a woman in her twenties or thirties with COVID-19, enrolled during active disease. Sequencing was done on a sample of peripheral blood.

CDR3 in amino acids: CASSLRWGGSGNTIYF. CDR3 bases: TGTGCCAGCAGTTTAAGATGGGGGGGATCTGGAAACACCATATATTTT. The rearrangement links TRBV27 to TRBJ1-3, with D possibly TRBD1 on 5 matching bases. This CDR3 spans 16 amino acids. V was pared by 2 bases and J by 1 base, with 12 bases between. Germline V gives CDR1 MNHEY, CDR2 SMNVEV (reference sequence).